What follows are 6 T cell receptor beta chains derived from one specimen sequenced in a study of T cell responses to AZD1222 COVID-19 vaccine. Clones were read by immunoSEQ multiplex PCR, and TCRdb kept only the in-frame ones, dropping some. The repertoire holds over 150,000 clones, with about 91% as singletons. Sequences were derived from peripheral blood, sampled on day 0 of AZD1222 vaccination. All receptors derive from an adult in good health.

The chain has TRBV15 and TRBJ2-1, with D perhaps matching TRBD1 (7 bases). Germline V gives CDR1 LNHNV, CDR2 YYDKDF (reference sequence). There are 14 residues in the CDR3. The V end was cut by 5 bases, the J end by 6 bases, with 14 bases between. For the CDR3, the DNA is TGTGCCACCAGCGCGGGACAGCTCAGCAATGAGCAGTTCTTC. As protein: CATSAGQLSNEQFF. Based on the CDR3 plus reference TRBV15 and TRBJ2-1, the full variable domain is DAMVIQNPRYQVTQFGKPVTLSCSQTLNHNVMYWYQQKSSQAPKLLFHYYDKDFNNEADTPDNFQSRRPNTSFCFLDIRSPGLGDTAMYLCATSAGQLSNEQFFGPGTRLTVL.

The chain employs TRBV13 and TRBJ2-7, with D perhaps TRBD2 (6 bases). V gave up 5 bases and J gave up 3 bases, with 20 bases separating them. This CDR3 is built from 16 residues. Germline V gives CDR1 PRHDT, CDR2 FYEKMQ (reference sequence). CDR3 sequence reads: CASSGAEGLADYEQYF. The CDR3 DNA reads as TGTGCCAGCAGCGGGGCGGAGGGGCTCGCTGACTACGAGCAGTACTTC.

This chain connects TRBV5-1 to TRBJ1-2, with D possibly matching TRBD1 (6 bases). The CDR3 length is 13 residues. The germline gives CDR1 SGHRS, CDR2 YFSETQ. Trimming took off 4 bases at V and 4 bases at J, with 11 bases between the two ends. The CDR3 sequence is CASSRDRLYGYTF. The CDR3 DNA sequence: TGCGCCAGCAGCCGTGACAGGCTCTATGGCTACACCTTC.

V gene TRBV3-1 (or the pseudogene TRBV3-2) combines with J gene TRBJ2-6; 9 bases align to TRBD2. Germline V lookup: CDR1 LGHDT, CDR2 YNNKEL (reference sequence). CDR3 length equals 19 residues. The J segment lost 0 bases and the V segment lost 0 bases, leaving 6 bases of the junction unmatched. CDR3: CASSQDRSGGRSGANVLTF. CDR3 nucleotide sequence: TGTGCCAGCAGCCAAGATAGAAGCGGGGGGCGCTCTGGGGCCAACGTCCTGACTTTC.

In nucleotides, the CDR3 is TGCGCCAGCAGCTTGGATGGGGATGTCGGGGAGCTGTTTTTT. Translating gives CASSLDGDVGELFF. The gene calls are TRBV5-1 and TRBJ2-2; D gene uncertain. This CDR3 is built from 14 residues. From germline, CDR1 is SGHRS and CDR2 YFSETQ. The V end was cut by 0 bases, the J end by 7 bases, with 10 bases between.

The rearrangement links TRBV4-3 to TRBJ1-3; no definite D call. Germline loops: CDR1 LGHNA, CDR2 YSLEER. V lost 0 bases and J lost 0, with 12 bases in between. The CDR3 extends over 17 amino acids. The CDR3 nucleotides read TGCGCCAGCAGCCAAGAAGCTCTCGACCGCTCTGGAAACACCATATATTTT. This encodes CASSQEALDRSGNTIYF.